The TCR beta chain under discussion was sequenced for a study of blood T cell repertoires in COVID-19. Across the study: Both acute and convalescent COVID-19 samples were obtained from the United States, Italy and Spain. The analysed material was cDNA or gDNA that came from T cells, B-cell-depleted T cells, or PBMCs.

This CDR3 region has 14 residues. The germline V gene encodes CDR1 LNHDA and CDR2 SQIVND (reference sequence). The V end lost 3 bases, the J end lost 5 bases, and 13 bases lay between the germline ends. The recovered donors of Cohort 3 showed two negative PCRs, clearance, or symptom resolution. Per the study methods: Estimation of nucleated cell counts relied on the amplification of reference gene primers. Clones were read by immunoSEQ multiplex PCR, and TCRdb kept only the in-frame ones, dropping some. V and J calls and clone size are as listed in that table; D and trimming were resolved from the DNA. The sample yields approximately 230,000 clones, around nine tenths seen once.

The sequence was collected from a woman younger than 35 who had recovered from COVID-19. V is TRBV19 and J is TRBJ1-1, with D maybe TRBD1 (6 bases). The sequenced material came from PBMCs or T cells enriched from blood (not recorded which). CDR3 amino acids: CASSMVRGTTEAFF. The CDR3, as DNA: TGTGCCAGTAGTATGGTCAGGGGTACAACTGAAGCTTTCTTT. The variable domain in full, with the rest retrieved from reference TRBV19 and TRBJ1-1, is DGGITQSPKYLFRKEGQNVTLSCEQNLNHDAMYWYRQDPGQGLRLIYYSQIVNDFQKGDIAEGYSVSREKKESFPLTVTSAQKNPTAFYLCASSMVRGTTEAFFGQGTRLTVV.